These T cell receptor beta chains were read from a single sample in a study of T cells in Graves' hyperthyroidism and ophthalmopathy. TCRdb passed the multiplex PCR reads through MiXCR, listing each CDR3 protein once. The sample comprises 500,000 to 700,000 distinct CDR3 sequences, approximately 16% of which are singletons, and more than 15% rests with the top ten. The source material was blood. The receptor source for this set is a woman younger than 30 with Graves' hyperthyroidism. CDR3s include the opening cysteine and the closing phenylalanine or tryptophan. The D gene is left open where the match is weak. Rows may omit the clone size; those that give it use once, few, many or a size class.

>.|.|TRBJ2-1|TRBV7-9
TGTGCCAGCAGCTTATTGCCGGGAAATGAGCAGTTCTTC
CASSLLPGNEQFF
>many|.|TRBJ2-5|TRBV13
TGTGCCAGCAGCGAGAGGCGCACAGCAGAGACCCAGTACTTC
CASSERRTAETQYF
>many|.|TRBJ2-7|TRBV28
TGTGCCAGCAGTTTATGGGGATACGAGCAGTACTTC
CASSLWGYEQYF
>many|TRBD2|TRBJ2-7|TRBV6-2/TRBV6-3
TGTGCCAGCAGTTACTCTGTAGCGGGGGGACCTTCCTACGAGCAGTACTTC
CASSYSVAGGPSYEQYF
>many|.|TRBJ2-7|TRBV27
TGTGCCAGCAGTTTCGGGATTGGATACGAGCAGTACTTC
CASSFGIGYEQYF
>once|TRBD2|TRBJ2-3|TRBV10-3
TGTGCCATCAGCGCTGGACTAGCGGTAACAGATACGCAGTATTTT
CAISAGLAVTDTQYF
>few|.|TRBJ2-3|TRBV28
TGTGCCAGCAGTTTCTCGGGACAAGGCACAGATACGCAGTATTTT
CASSFSGQGTDTQYF
>few|.|TRBJ2-7|TRBV4-1
TGCGCCAGCAGCCATGGGGACTCCATCTCCTACGAGCAGTACTTC
CASSHGDSISYEQYF
>many|.|TRBJ2-1|TRBV12-3/TRBV12-4
TGTGCCAGCAGTTTCCCGGACAGAAACAATGAGCAGTTCTTC
CASSFPDRNNEQFF
>many|TRBD1|TRBJ2-3|TRBV2
TGTGCCAGCAGTGAAGGACAGGGGATGGCAGATACGCAGTATTTT
CASSEGQGMADTQYF
>few|TRBD1|TRBJ1-1|TRBV20-1
TGCAGTGCAACCCAGGCCAGGGGGCCGGGTGAAGCTTTCTTT
CSATQARGPGEAFF
>.|.|TRBJ2-7|TRBV7-3
TGTGCCAGCAGCTTAAAATCCCCAGGGCTCGGCGATGAGCAGTACTTC
CASSLKSPGLGDEQYF
>many|.|TRBJ2-1|TRBV28
TGTGCCAGCAGTTCCTCCCCCAAACAGACTCAGTTCTTC
CASSSSPKQTQFF
>many|.|TRBJ2-3|TRBV9
TGTGCCAGCAGCGTAGTTCTGGGGAGCACAGATACGCAGTATTTT
CASSVVLGSTDTQYF
>few|.|TRBJ2-4|TRBV5-1
TGCGCCAGCAGCTCCGATGCTACAGGGTCCCTAGCCAAAAACATTCAGTACTTC
CASSSDATGSLAKNIQYF
>few|.|TRBJ1-2|TRBV20-1
TGCAGTGCTAGAGTAGCGCCCGATGGCTACACCTTC
CSARVAPDGYTF
>many|.|TRBJ2-1|TRBV5-1
TGCGCCAGCAGCTTGGCCCCGGTTCCCCTCTTGCGTCACTCCTACAATGAGCAGTTCTTC
CASSLAPVPLLRHSYNEQFF
>.|TRBD2|TRBJ2-1|TRBV28
TGTGCCAGCACCATGGGCCTAGCGGGGAGGGTTAGTGAGCAGTTCTTC
CASTMGLAGRVSEQFF
>few|.|TRBJ1-3|TRBV7-8
TGTGCCAGCAGCTTAATCTCGGCCTCTGGAAACACCATATATTTT
CASSLISASGNTIYF
>few|TRBD2|TRBJ2-2|TRBV20-1
TGCAGTGCTAATCGACTAGCGGGAGATGGCACCGGGGAGCTGTTTTTT
CSANRLAGDGTGELFF
>few|.|TRBJ1-2|TRBV7-9
TGTGCCAGCAGCCCCGGAGGGCTTAACTATGGCTACACCTTC
CASSPGGLNYGYTF
>many|TRBD1|TRBJ2-5|TRBV5-5
TGTGCCAGCAGCGGGGGCGTGGCAGGGGGCAGGGAGACCCAGTACTTC
CASSGGVAGGRETQYF
>many|.|TRBJ2-7|TRBV12-3/TRBV12-4
TGTGCCAGCAGCTCTCACAACGAGCAGTACTTC
CASSSHNEQYF
>.|.|TRBJ1-1|TRBV27
TGTGCCAGCAGTTTATTGGGGGGTACCGTGGAAGCTTTCTTT
CASSLLGGTVEAFF
>many|.|TRBJ1-1|TRBV6-1
TGTGCCAGCAGTGAATTTGACAGGAACACTGAAGCTTTCTTT
CASSEFDRNTEAFF
>.|TRBD2|TRBJ2-5|TRBV12-3/TRBV12-4
TGTGCCAGCAGCGGGGGGGGGGGTCAAGAGACCCAGTACTTC
CASSGGGGQETQYF
>many|.|TRBJ2-1|TRBV20-1
TGCAGTGCTAGAGATCTCAATGAGCAGTTCTTC
CSARDLNEQFF
>.|.|TRBJ2-7|TRBV7-9
TGTGCCAGCAGGAGACCACAAGGTCACGAGCAGTACTTC
CASRRPQGHEQYF
>many|.|TRBJ2-1|TRBV6-2/TRBV6-3
TGTGCCAGCAGTCCCCCCGGTACCTACAATGAGCAGTTCTTC
CASSPPGTYNEQFF
>.|.|TRBJ2-2|TRBV6-2/TRBV6-3
TGTGCCAGCACTTTAGCGCTCGCGAACACCGGGGAGCTGTTTTTT
CASTLALANTGELFF
>few|TRBD2|TRBJ2-7|TRBV7-9
TGTGCCAGCAGCCACGGGACTAGCTACGAGCAGTACTTC
CASSHGTSYEQYF
>many|.|TRBJ1-4|TRBV18
TGTGCCAGCTCACCATTGACAGGCGAGAATGAAAAACTGTTTTTT
CASSPLTGENEKLFF
>many|.|TRBJ2-7|TRBV6-1
TGTGCCAGCAGTGAAGGTGGGTCTTCCTACGAGCAGTACTTC
CASSEGGSSYEQYF
>few|TRBD2|TRBJ2-7|TRBV5-1
TGCGCCAGCAGCTTGATTTCGCTAGCGGTAGATAGATACGAGCAGTACTTC
CASSLISLAVDRYEQYF